This T cell receptor (beta chain) was sequenced during a study of T-cell reconstitution after alpha-beta-depleted transplantation in children. Broader study findings: In patients about two months after transplant, alpha-beta T cells reportedly arose from several hundred expanded graft clones.

This clonotype was detected ten times or more. Its specificity is unknown. The CDR3 is made up of 14 amino acids. Trimming took 5 bases from V and 2 from J, leaving 10 bases between them. In germline, CDR1 is SGHRS, CDR2 YFSETQ. TCRbeta library construction was performed incorporating unique molecular identifiers. TCRdb re-called the PCR reads with MiXCR, one entry per CDR3 protein. The sample records over 200,000 distinct CDR3 sequences, approximately 11% being singletons. The sample was PBMCs, taken before TCRalphabeta/CD19-depleted stem cell transplant. This receptor was taken from a child less than two years old with acute myeloid leukemia, due to receive a stem cell transplant. The chain is built from TRBV5-1 and TRBJ2-2; D gene unclear. DNA of the CDR3: TGCGCCAGCAGAGTCCTAGGAAACACCGGGGAGCTGTTTTTT. Translation: CASRVLGNTGELFF.